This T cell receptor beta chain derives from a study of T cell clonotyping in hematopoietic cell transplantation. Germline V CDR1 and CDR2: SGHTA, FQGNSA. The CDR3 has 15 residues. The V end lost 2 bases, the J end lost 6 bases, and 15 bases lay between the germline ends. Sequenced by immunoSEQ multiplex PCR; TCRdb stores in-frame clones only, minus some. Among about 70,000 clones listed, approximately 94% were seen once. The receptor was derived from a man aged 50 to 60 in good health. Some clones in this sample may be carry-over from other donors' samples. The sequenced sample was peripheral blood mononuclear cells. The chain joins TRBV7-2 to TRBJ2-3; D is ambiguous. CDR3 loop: CASSLSSPQDDTQYF. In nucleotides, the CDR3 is TGTGCCAGCAGCTTAAGCTCTCCACAAGACGATACGCAGTATTTT.